The source of this T cell receptor beta chain is a study of prognosis after radiotherapy for stage I lung cancer. The overall study: Some 15 patients presented with newly diagnosed primary stage I lung tumors, and five carried oligometastatic NSCLC following surgical resection of the primary tumor.

With V trimmed by 1 base and J by 3 bases, 5 bases remained unmatched. Germline CDR1 and CDR2: SGHDN and FVKESK. The CDR3 is 15 residues long. With respect to this clonotype: Its antigen is as yet unknown.

Genomic DNA was the source, and TCR beta CDR3 was amplified from it by two-round multiplex PCR. First-round PCR employed TRBV- and TRBJ-specific primers for each gene. TCRdb re-analysed the multiplex PCR reads in MiXCR, keeping a single row per CDR3 protein. The sample consists of about 34,000 distinct CDR3 sequences, approximately 35% of them appearing once. Findings of the study overall: The authors did not determine whether the expanded TCR clones were tumor-specific. TRBV and TRBJ gene usage reportedly differed between patients with and without metastases.

The origin of this receptor is a donor aged 50 or older with non-small cell lung cancer. V gene TRBV14 combines with J gene TRBJ2-7; 8 bases match TRBD1. Sequences were derived from PBMCs, sampled before or after stereotactic body radiation therapy (not recorded which). The CDR3 reads CASSQAKTGDYEQYF. The CDR3 coding sequence is TGTGCCAGCAGCCAAGCCAAGACAGGGGACTACGAGCAGTACTTC. The variable domain in full, with the rest retrieved from reference TRBV14 and TRBJ2-7, is EAGVTQFPSHSVIEKGQTVTLRCDPISGHDNLYWYRRVMGKEIKFLLHFVKESKQDESGMPNNRFLAERTGGTYSTLKVQPAELEDSGVYFCASSQAKTGDYEQYFGPGTRLTVT.